The T cell receptor beta chain described here comes from a study of regulatory T cells in long-lasting Graves disease (dated by TCRdb to the early 2020s). Study-wide context: In the newly diagnosed Graves' disease group, patients had been taking antithyroid drugs for less than 3 months. TCR sequencing covered 13 persistent and around 20 newly diagnosed Graves' disease patients, some 33 samples in total. The study took place in China and was registered as a clinical trial. This study used TCR sequencing and RNA sequencing of peripheral blood to compare persistent Graves' disease patients against newly diagnosed Graves' disease patients.

This specimen's time point label, interpreted: newly diagnosed GD, antithyroid drugs for less than 3 months. RNA was extracted from PBMCs in TRIzol for both TCR sequencing and RNA sequencing. The diagnosis of Graves' disease was made according to American Thyroid Association guidelines. Patients for the study were recruited at an endocrinology department in Xi'an, China. Each patient gave around 9.2 milliliters of peripheral blood, collected in an EDTA anticoagulant tube. Ficoll Paque Plus density gradient separation was used to isolate PBMCs, and no further T cell sorting was done. RNA quality was checked with an Agilent 2100 Bioanalyzer and agarose gel, and concentration with a NanoDrop 2000. This clonotype was seen a handful of times. The antigen it recognizes is unknown. The record has no base qualities; no much larger clone is one base away. Libraries were constructed by multiplex PCR. The instrument was an Illumina HiSeq 4000. To build TCR beta libraries, CDR3 regions were amplified by Arm-PCR using iRepertoire HTBI primers. Gel purification was performed on PCR products prior to sequencing. The authors' pipeline ran thus. Gene usage analysis of CDR3 amino acid clonotypes used the roughly 62 TRBV and some 13 TRBJ segments found across samples. COPE and FqMerger were used to merge filtered high-quality paired reads into contigs. BLAST was used to align contigs to the IMGT TRBV, TRBD and TRBJ reference genes, and CDR3 was defined following IMGT. Any clonotype with a frequency above 0.1% was counted as a highly expanded clone. Shannon entropy served as the measure of repertoire diversity, while the Gini coefficient captured V-J evenness. A clonotype was considered public if more than one individual shared it. TCRdb reran the public reads through fastp at Q25 and MiXCR, keeping productive beta chains. One record per CDR3 amino acid sequence lists the most common genes and DNA. In this record, the V and J calls reflect TCRdb's handling and not the investigators' own analysis. Within this sample are under 700,000 distinct CDR3 sequences, with around 16% of them counted one time only. The ten largest clones take up 25% of the sample.

The paper's findings and limits, for the study overall: The study examined only peripheral blood because the primary lesion, thyroid tissue, could not be accessed. Persistent disease showed preferential use of TRBV28, TRBJ1-2 and TRBJ2-5, whereas newly diagnosed disease favored TRBV20-1 and TRBJ2-1. Compared with newly diagnosed patients, persistent Graves' disease patients had lower TCR Shannon entropy and fewer highly expanded clones, which suggests clonal expansion. Sequencing and analysis were restricted to the TCR beta chain. Patients with persistent disease shared more public clonotypes (over 2,500) than newly diagnosed patients did (more than 900). The small sample size was acknowledged by the authors as a limitation that may reduce accuracy.

The CDR3, cysteine through phenylalanine, is 18 amino acids long. The only DNA kept is the CDR3, 54 bases in frame from the first base. CDR1 SGHAT and CDR2 FQNNGV are derived from the germline V gene. V lost 8 bases and J lost 3 bases; the stretch between them is 28 bases long. This sample was also put to use in a study of T cells in Graves' hyperthyroidism and ophthalmopathy. As the second paper documents: A patient counted as having stable Graves' hyperthyroidism if no progression to ophthalmopathy occurred over 18 months of follow-up. The hyperthyroidism patients were between 18 and 65 years old and newly diagnosed, with a disease duration of less than 2 months. Patients with uncontrolled infections, other autoimmune diseases, pregnancy or lactation were excluded. Clinical symptoms, serum thyroxine and TRAb, thyroid ultrasound, and orbital computed tomography formed the basis for the diagnoses. For the first round of RT-PCR on the TCR CDR3, the HTBI primer set was used together with the Qiagen OneStep RT-PCR kit. Blood samples also contained most of the expanded thyroid clonotypes (frequency above 0.001), which suggests that blood repertoires may reflect thyroid immune responses. In cross-validation, a model built on a 13 V-J signature told ophthalmopathy apart from stable hyperthyroidism with 85% to 90% sensitivity and 81% to 82% specificity, and in testing the same model reached 80%/75%. In validation, the model predicted progression to ophthalmopathy with 65% to 71% sensitivity and roughly 75% specificity, a median of 6.5 months before onset. To identify distinguishing TCR V-J signatures, a discovery cohort of around 100 patients was used, comprising 43 with Graves' ophthalmopathy and 57 with stable Graves' hyperthyroidism. Prospective prediction of ophthalmopathy was tested in an independent validation cohort consisting of under 20 hyperthyroidism patients and some 15 patients who later progressed to ophthalmopathy. The 85 to 100 discovery patients were divided at random into training and test sets in a 7:3 ratio. In six Graves' hyperthyroidism patients, the study also compared T-cell repertoires from thyroid tissue with T-cell repertoires from blood. After blood sampling, hyperthyroidism patients were treated with methimazole at a starting dose of 30 mg daily, and ophthalmopathy patients were treated with high-dose intravenous methylprednisolone. The libraries were constructed in a second round of multiplex PCR and then size-selected and purified. Libraries were sequenced paired-end with 100 bp reads on an Illumina HiSeq2000. Raw data were processed with SOAPnuke, discarding reads with adapters, uncalled bases, mean Phred below 15, or no exact constant-primer or identifier match. COPE v1.2.5 was used to merge the high-quality paired reads, and each unique nucleotide sequence was defined as a clonotype. MiTCR v1.1 was used to align clonotypes to the IMGT TRBV, TRBD and TRBJ reference segments. Analysis was restricted to V-J combinations with a frequency above 0.0001, which covered roughly 99% of repertoires. The TCS score was defined as F50 (clonal expansion) divided by E x V (chaos), with BLOSUM62-based TCRdist calculated between CDR3 peptides within each V-J. Welch's t-statistics and random forest reduced some 510 V-J features to roughly 13, which were used in a naive Bayes classifier (R e1071). No statistical method was used to set the sample size in advance, and investigators knew the group allocation. TCR Vbeta CDR3 sequencing of 130 to 150 peripheral blood samples (43 ophthalmopathy, 75 to 85 hyperthyroidism and roughly 17 progressor patients) is reported in the paper.

The rearrangement joined TRBV11-2 to TRBJ2-5; the D gene is tentatively TRBD1 or TRBD2, each matching 5 bases. This receptor was obtained from a woman aged 35-65 years with Graves disease. Donor details come from another sample of the same person, matched by shared clones. Sequences were derived from peripheral blood mononuclear cells (PBMCs), sampled at new diagnosis, from a patient treated with antithyroid drugs. The CDR3 here reads CASSPPGATGWPEETQYF. The DNA reads TGTGCCAGCTCACCCCCCGGGGCCACCGGGTGGCCTGAAGAGACCCAGTACTTC.